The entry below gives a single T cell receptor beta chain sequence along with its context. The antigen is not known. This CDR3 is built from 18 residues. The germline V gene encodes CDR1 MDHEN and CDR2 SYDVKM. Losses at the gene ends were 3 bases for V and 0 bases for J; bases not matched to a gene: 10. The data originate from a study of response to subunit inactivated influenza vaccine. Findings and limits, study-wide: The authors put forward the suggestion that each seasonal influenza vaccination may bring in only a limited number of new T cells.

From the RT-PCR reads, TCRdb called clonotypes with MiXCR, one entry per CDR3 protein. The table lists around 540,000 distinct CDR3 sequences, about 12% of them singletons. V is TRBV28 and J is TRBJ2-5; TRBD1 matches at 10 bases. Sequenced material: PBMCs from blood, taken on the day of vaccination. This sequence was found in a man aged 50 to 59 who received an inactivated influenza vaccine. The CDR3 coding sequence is TGTGCCAGCAGTTTTATCACCGGGACAGGGGACCACCAAGAGACCCAGTACTTC. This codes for CASSFITGTGDHQETQYF.